This TCR beta chain derives from a study of cytomegalovirus exposure and HLA in healthy donors. General observations from the study: Follow-up analysis seemed to connect common viral pathogens with several of the most significant clusters identified. Within an earlier analysis, most TCR beta V segments proved productive either about 87% or about 30% of the time.

In regard to this clone: Its antigen is not known. A read error may account for a junction end that differs from germline.

It was with 60 Vbeta and 13 Jbeta primers that the PCR ran. Profiled with immunoSEQ multiplex PCR; TCRdb holds only in-frame clones, not every one. The data contain some 150,000 clones, about three quarters of them seen just once; the ten biggest clones take up roughly 4.2%. The CDR3 is made up of 13 amino acids. Germline loops: CDR1 MNHEY, CDR2 SVGAGI. The rearrangement joins TRBV6-5 to TRBJ2-7, with 7 bases identical to TRBD1. This receptor was taken from a male donor in good health and CMV-seronegative. Sequenced: PBMCs. The CDR3 bases are TGTGCCAGCAGCCCCCAAATTGACAGGGCTCGGGACTTC. Its translation: CASSPQIDRARDF.